This T cell receptor beta chain stems from a study of blood T cell repertoires in COVID-19. The wider study: Sites across the United States, Italy and Spain contributed samples from acute and convalescent COVID-19.

The CDR3 is 13 amino acids. Germline CDR1 is SEHNR and CDR2 is FQNEAQ (reference sequence). Trimming removed 3 bases at V and 8 bases at J, with 13 bases between. Produced via immunoSEQ multiplex PCR; TCRdb's table is partial and in-frame only. Of 150,000 to 160,000 clones listed, around 85% are singletons. The sequenced material came from peripheral blood. The receptor was isolated from a man between 60 and 75 years old with COVID-19, enrolled during active disease. The genes are TRBV7-9 and TRBJ1-2; a possible D gene is TRBD1 (6 bases). The CDR3 nucleotides read TGTGCCAGCAGCTTCACAGGGCTACAGGGCTACACCTTC. Translated, it gives CASSFTGLQGYTF.